The next 30 T cell receptor beta chains were all read from a single sample in a study of Ad26.COV2.S vaccination and SARS-CoV-2 variants. Data came from immunoSEQ multiplex PCR; TCRdb stores just in-frame clones and leaves some out. The sample includes 300,000 to 400,000 clones, 92% of them seen just once. This material consisted of peripheral blood, taken after recovery from COVID-19. Receptors originate from a human donor who had recovered from COVID-19.

J is TRBJ1-1 and V is TRBV7-2; 9 bases are a match to TRBD1. J was trimmed by 2 bases and V by 7 bases; bases with no gene match: 5. This CDR3 has 14 amino acids. CDR1 and CDR2 from the germline V gene are SGHTA and FQGNSA. The CDR3 DNA is TGTGCCAGCACCCAGGGACAGGGCAACACTGAAGCTTTCTTT. Its protein is CASTQGQGNTEAFF.

In DNA form, the CDR3 reads TGCGCCAGCAGCTTGAACCTAGGGGCAGATACGCAGTATTTT. This codes for CASSLNLGADTQYF. The chain recombines TRBV5-1 with TRBJ2-3, with D possibly matching TRBD1 (5 bases). CDR1 and CDR2 from the germline V gene are SGHRS and YFSETQ. The CDR3 covers 14 residues. The V and J ends lost 1 base and 4 bases respectively, with 10 bases between them. Based on the CDR3 plus reference TRBV5-1 and TRBJ2-3, the full variable domain is KAGVTQTPRYLIKTRGQQVTLSCSPISGHRSVSWYQQTPGQGLQFLFEYFSETQRNKGNFPGRFSGRQFSNSRSEMNVSTLELGDSALYLCASSLNLGADTQYFGPGTRLTVL.

The chain has TRBV5-6 and TRBJ1-1; D not certain. V was pared by 6 bases and J by 0 bases, with 15 bases between. The germline gives CDR1 SGHDT, CDR2 YYEEEE. This CDR3 comprises 15 residues. The CDR3 is CASTPKKLLNTEAFF. CDR3 DNA sequence: TGTGCCAGCACACCGAAAAAACTTCTGAACACTGAAGCTTTCTTT.

This sequence joins TRBV9 and TRBJ2-2; D assignment may be TRBD1 or TRBD2 (6 bases each). Germline-derived CDR1 and CDR2 are SGDLS and YYNGEE. The V end lost 3 bases, the J end lost 3 bases, and 12 bases lay between the germline ends. The CDR3 consists of 15 residues. The CDR3 bases are TGTGCCAGCAGCGCGGGGGCCTTAGACACCGGGGAGCTGTTTTTT. Residues: CASSAGALDTGELFF.

The J gene is TRBJ1-4, the V gene TRBV7-9; TRBD1 matches at 7 bases. Germline values: CDR1 SEHNR, CDR2 FQNEAQ (reference sequence). The V and J ends lost 3 bases and 5 bases, in that order; junction bases with no gene match: 3. The CDR3 length is 14 residues. In DNA form, the CDR3 reads TGTGCCAGCAGCTTGGGACAGATAAATGAAAAACTGTTTTTT. Translation: CASSLGQINEKLFF.

The table lists this clone with a count of one. J is TRBJ2-1 and V is TRBV5-6; no reliable D call. Trimming took off 4 bases at V and 8 bases at J, with 10 bases between the two ends. Germline lookup yields CDR1 SGHDT and CDR2 YYEEEE. There are 12 residues in the CDR3. The CDR3 DNA reads as TGTGCCAGCAGCATGGGAACTCATGAGCAGTTCTTC. This encodes CASSMGTHEQFF. The whole variable domain, remainder taken from reference TRBV5-6 and TRBJ2-1, is DAGVTQSPTHLIKTRGQQVTLRCSPKSGHDTVSWYQQALGQGPQFIFQYYEEEERQRGNFPDRFSGHQFPNYSSELNVNALLLGDSALYLCASSMGTHEQFFGPGTRLTVL.

Only one count was recorded for this clone. The chain uses TRBV11-3 and TRBJ2-5; D is possibly TRBD1 or TRBD2 (6 bases each). The CDR3 runs to 16 residues. Per germline, CDR1 SGHNT and CDR2 YENEEA. V lost 0 bases and J 5 bases, leaving 16 bases between the germline ends. CDR3 loop: CASSLDLRDGGETQYF. Here the CDR3 DNA reads TGTGCCAGCAGCTTAGATCTCCGCGACGGGGGCGAGACCCAGTACTTC.

This clone was seen a handful of times. The chain employs TRBV19 and TRBJ1-5; possible D gene TRBD1, 5 bases. Germline assignment: CDR1 LNHDA and CDR2 SQIVND (reference sequence). Trimming removed 10 bases from V and 0 bases from J, with 10 bases in between. The CDR3 covers 13 residues. Here the CDR3 DNA reads TGTGCCACCGCCAGGGATAGCAATCAGCCCCAGCATTTT. As protein: CATARDSNQPQHF.

This clone was counted a single time. The chain has TRBV6-5 and TRBJ2-6; no clear D gene. V gave up 2 bases and J gave up 4 bases, with 9 bases separating them. This CDR3 is 15 amino acids long. CDR1 is MNHEY, CDR2 SVGAGI, per germline. CDR3 DNA sequence: TGTGCCAGCAGTTACAAAGGAAGAGGGGCCAACGTCCTGACTTTC. This codes for CASSYKGRGANVLTF.

This chain connects TRBV4-1 to TRBJ2-5, with D possibly being TRBD2 (7 bases). CDR3 length: 16 amino acids. V was trimmed by 0 bases and J by 3 bases, leaving 14 bases between them. Germline V gene sequence: CDR1 MGHRA, CDR2 YSYEKL. The CDR3 DNA is TGCGCCAGCAGCCAAGAGCCTGAGGGGGGGAAAGAGACCCAGTACTTC. Its protein is CASSQEPEGGKETQYF.

J is TRBJ1-5 and V is TRBV6-1; 9 positions agree with TRBD1. The V gene end was trimmed by 0 bases and the J gene end by 9 bases; junction bases not matched to a gene: 9. Looked up from germline, CDR1 is MNHNS and CDR2 is SASEGT. The CDR3 extends over 16 amino acids. CDR3 nucleotides: TGTGCCAGCAGTGAAGCTATGGGACAGGGCTTGGGGCCCCAGCATTTT. This encodes CASSEAMGQGLGPQHF.

J is TRBJ1-1 and V is TRBV12-5; D may be TRBD1 (5 bases). Germline CDR1 LGHNT, CDR2 FRNRAP. Deletions cut 3 bases from V and 2 bases from J, with 7 bases between. This CDR3 region has 13 residues. DNA of the CDR3: TGTGCTAGTGGTTTAAGGGGAAACACTGAAGCTTTCTTT. Amino acids: CASGLRGNTEAFF. The full variable domain, with the rest looked up from reference TRBV12-5 and TRBJ1-1, is DARVTQTPRHKVTEMGQEVTMRCQPILGHNTVFWYRQTMMQGLELLAYFRNRAPLDDSGMPKDRFSAEMPDATLATLKIQPSEPRDSAVYFCASGLRGNTEAFFGQGTRLTVV.

The chain uses TRBV2 and TRBJ1-5; the D gene is possibly TRBD1 (5 bases). Trimming removed 7 bases from V and 7 bases from J, with 17 bases in between. CDR1 is SNHLY, CDR2 FYNNEI, per germline. The CDR3 runs to 14 residues. As DNA, the CDR3 is TGTGCCAGCACCTTCAGGGATTCGGGGCAGCCCCAGCATTTT. This translates into CASTFRDSGQPQHF.

V and J are TRBV6-1 and TRBJ1-2; 7 bases agree with TRBD1. V lost 1 base and J lost 3; bases outside the gene matches: 5. Per the germline V gene, CDR1 is MNHNS and CDR2 is SASEGT. The CDR3 is 15 residues long. The CDR3 protein is CASSEGQGRHYGYTF. The CDR3, as DNA: TGTGCCAGCAGTGAAGGACAGGGCCGCCACTATGGCTACACCTTC.

This rearrangement joins TRBV9 to TRBJ2-5; 10 positions match TRBD2. The V gene's germline CDR1 is SGDLS and CDR2 YYNGEE. V gave up 0 bases and J gave up 1 base; unmatched junction bases: 6. This CDR3 is 17 amino acids long. The chain's CDR3 is CASSVGLAGAIQETQYF. The CDR3 region has the DNA TGTGCCAGCAGCGTAGGGCTAGCGGGGGCTATCCAAGAGACCCAGTACTTC.

The chain links TRBV13 to TRBJ2-7; D is undetermined. V was shortened by 5 bases and J by 5 bases, with 10 bases between the two germline ends. This CDR3 is built from 12 residues. Germline-derived CDR1 and CDR2 are PRHDT and FYEKMQ (reference sequence). The CDR3 DNA sequence: TGTGCCAGCAGCGTCACCATCCACGAGCAGTACTTC. This encodes CASSVTIHEQYF.

This rearrangement joins TRBV4-1 to TRBJ1-2, with a tentative D call TRBD1 (5 bases). The CDR3 covers 16 residues. Trimming took 0 bases from V and 4 from J, leaving 15 bases between them. Germline CDR1 MGHRA, CDR2 YSYEKL. The CDR3: CASSQDRRGVTYGYTF. In nucleotides, the CDR3 is TGCGCCAGCAGCCAAGATCGGAGAGGGGTTACCTATGGCTACACCTTC.

The V gene is TRBV2, the J gene TRBJ1-2; a weak D match, TRBD1 (5 bases). The ends were cut back, 6 bases at V and 4 bases at J, with 18 bases in the middle. The CDR3 loop spans 15 amino acids. Looked up from germline, CDR1 is SNHLY and CDR2 is FYNNEI. DNA for the CDR3: TGTGCCAGCAGCCTTCAGGGAGGGCTACGCTATGGCTACACCTTC. Its protein is CASSLQGGLRYGYTF.

The chain is built from TRBV7-9 and TRBJ1-2, with unresolved D. This CDR3 is built from 14 residues. The V end lost 1 base, the J end lost 6 bases, and 12 bases lay between the germline ends. Germline-derived CDR1 and CDR2 are SEHNR and FQNEAQ (reference sequence). CDR3: CASSLGRESHGYTF. Here the CDR3 DNA reads TGTGCCAGCAGCTTAGGTCGGGAGTCACATGGCTACACCTTC. Filled out from reference TRBV7-9 and TRBJ1-2, the complete variable domain reads DTGVSQNPRHKITKRGQNVTFRCDPISEHNRLYWYRQTLGQGPEFLTYFQNEAQLEKSRLLSDRFSAERPKGSFSTLEIQRTEQGDSAMYLCASSLGRESHGYTFGSGTRLTVV.

The chain is built from TRBV4-3 and TRBJ1-1; maybe TRBD1 (5 bases). This CDR3 is built from 15 residues. Germline assignment: CDR1 LGHNA and CDR2 YSLEER. V lost 0 bases and J 4 bases, leaving 12 bases between the germline ends. The CDR3 nucleotides read TGCGCCAGCAGCCAAGATTCCAGAGGGGTCACTGAAGCTTTCTTT. Amino acid sequence: CASSQDSRGVTEAFF.

The gene calls are TRBV19 and TRBJ2-1; D call uncertain. V was trimmed by 5 bases and J by 2 bases, leaving 7 bases between them. CDR1 and CDR2 from the germline V gene are LNHDA and SQIVND (reference sequence). CDR3 length: 13 amino acids. The CDR3, as DNA: TGTGCCAGTAGTCTAGGCCCCTACAATGAGCAGTTCTTC. It specifies CASSLGPYNEQFF.

V and J are TRBV28 and TRBJ2-2, with D uncertain. This CDR3 region has 14 residues. Germline V gives CDR1 MDHEN, CDR2 SYDVKM. With 6 bases removed from V and 6 bases from J, the gap between germline ends came to 14 bases. CDR3 nucleotide sequence: TGTGCCAGCAGCCCAGGTGGATTAGCCGGGGAGCTGTTTTTT. This codes for CASSPGGLAGELFF.

This clone was seen only once. The chain recombines TRBV9 with TRBJ1-2; D might be TRBD1 (5 bases). The CDR3 length is 14 residues. Trimming cost V 0 bases and J 4 bases, with 10 bases left between them. Germline values: CDR1 SGDLS, CDR2 YYNGEE. This CDR3 is CASSVAGTLYGYTF. The CDR3 DNA sequence: TGTGCCAGCAGCGTAGCGGGGACCCTCTATGGCTACACCTTC.

In its sample, this clone was seen many times. The chain joins TRBV6-2 or TRBV6-3 to TRBJ1-5, with D tentatively TRBD1 (5 bases). CDR1 MNHEY and CDR2 SVGEGT come from the germline V gene. Trimming stripped 5 bases from V and 2 bases from J, with 19 bases between. This CDR3 region has 17 residues. CDR3 loop: CASSTPGPEVGNQPQHF. Here the CDR3 DNA reads TGTGCCAGCAGTACTCCGGGGCCCGAGGTAGGCAATCAGCCCCAGCATTTT.

V gene TRBV12-3 or TRBV12-4 combines with J gene TRBJ2-7; no clear D. The CDR3 has 13 amino acids. Trimming took 7 bases from V and 3 from J, leaving 13 bases between them. In DNA form, the CDR3 reads TGTGCCAGCACCGCCCGTTTTAGCTACGAGCAGTACTTC. Encoded protein: CASTARFSYEQYF.

J is TRBJ1-2 and V is TRBV5-5; 7 bases line up with TRBD1. Per the germline V gene, CDR1 is SGHKS and CDR2 is YYEKEE (reference sequence). Unmatched junction bases numbered 5, after V lost 4 bases and J lost 5 bases. This CDR3 is 13 amino acids long. The CDR3 DNA follows: TGTGCCAGCAGCCGACAGGGTACTTATGGCTACACCTTC. Protein product: CASSRQGTYGYTF.

J is TRBJ1-1 and V is TRBV27; D is undetermined. The V gene lost 7 bases and the J gene lost 0 bases, with 9 bases spanning the gap. This CDR3 contains 13 residues. Per the germline V gene, CDR1 is MNHEY and CDR2 is SMNVEV (reference sequence). In DNA, the CDR3 is TGTGCCAGCACGACGCGAATGAACACTGAAGCTTTCTTT. Residues: CASTTRMNTEAFF.

This clone has a handful of counts. Other DNA sequences of this sample code for an identical CDR3. V usage is TRBV27 and J usage is TRBJ1-1; the D is unclear. Per germline, CDR1 MNHEY and CDR2 SMNVEV (reference sequence). The ends were cut back, 3 bases at V and 2 bases at J, with 7 bases in the middle. CDR3 size: 13 residues. The CDR3 sequence: CASSFAGNTEAFF. DNA of the CDR3: TGTGCCAGCAGTTTCGCCGGAAACACTGAAGCTTTCTTT.

CDR3 loop: CASSMGSTTEAFF. In DNA, the CDR3 is TGTGCCAGTAGTATGGGCTCGACCACTGAAGCTTTCTTT. V usage is TRBV19 and J usage is TRBJ1-1; D unclear. The germline gives CDR1 LNHDA, CDR2 SQIVND (reference sequence). The CDR3 sequence is 13 residues long. V was clipped by 3 bases and J by 4 bases, with 9 bases between them.

The chain is built from TRBV7-9 and TRBJ2-2, with TRBD2 matching 12 bases. The junction had 8 bases not matched to a gene; V was cut back by 8 bases and J by 7 bases. CDR3 length equals 15 residues. Germline CDR1 SEHNR, CDR2 FQNEAQ (reference sequence). The DNA of the CDR3 is TGTGCCAGCGGCCTAGCGGGGGGGCTCGGCGGGGAGCTGTTTTTT. It translates to CASGLAGGLGGELFF. Complete variable domain (other parts from reference TRBV7-9 and TRBJ2-2): DTGVSQNPRHKITKRGQNVTFRCDPISEHNRLYWYRQTLGQGPEFLTYFQNEAQLEKSRLLSDRFSAERPKGSFSTLEIQRTEQGDSAMYLCASGLAGGLGGELFFGEGSRLTVL.